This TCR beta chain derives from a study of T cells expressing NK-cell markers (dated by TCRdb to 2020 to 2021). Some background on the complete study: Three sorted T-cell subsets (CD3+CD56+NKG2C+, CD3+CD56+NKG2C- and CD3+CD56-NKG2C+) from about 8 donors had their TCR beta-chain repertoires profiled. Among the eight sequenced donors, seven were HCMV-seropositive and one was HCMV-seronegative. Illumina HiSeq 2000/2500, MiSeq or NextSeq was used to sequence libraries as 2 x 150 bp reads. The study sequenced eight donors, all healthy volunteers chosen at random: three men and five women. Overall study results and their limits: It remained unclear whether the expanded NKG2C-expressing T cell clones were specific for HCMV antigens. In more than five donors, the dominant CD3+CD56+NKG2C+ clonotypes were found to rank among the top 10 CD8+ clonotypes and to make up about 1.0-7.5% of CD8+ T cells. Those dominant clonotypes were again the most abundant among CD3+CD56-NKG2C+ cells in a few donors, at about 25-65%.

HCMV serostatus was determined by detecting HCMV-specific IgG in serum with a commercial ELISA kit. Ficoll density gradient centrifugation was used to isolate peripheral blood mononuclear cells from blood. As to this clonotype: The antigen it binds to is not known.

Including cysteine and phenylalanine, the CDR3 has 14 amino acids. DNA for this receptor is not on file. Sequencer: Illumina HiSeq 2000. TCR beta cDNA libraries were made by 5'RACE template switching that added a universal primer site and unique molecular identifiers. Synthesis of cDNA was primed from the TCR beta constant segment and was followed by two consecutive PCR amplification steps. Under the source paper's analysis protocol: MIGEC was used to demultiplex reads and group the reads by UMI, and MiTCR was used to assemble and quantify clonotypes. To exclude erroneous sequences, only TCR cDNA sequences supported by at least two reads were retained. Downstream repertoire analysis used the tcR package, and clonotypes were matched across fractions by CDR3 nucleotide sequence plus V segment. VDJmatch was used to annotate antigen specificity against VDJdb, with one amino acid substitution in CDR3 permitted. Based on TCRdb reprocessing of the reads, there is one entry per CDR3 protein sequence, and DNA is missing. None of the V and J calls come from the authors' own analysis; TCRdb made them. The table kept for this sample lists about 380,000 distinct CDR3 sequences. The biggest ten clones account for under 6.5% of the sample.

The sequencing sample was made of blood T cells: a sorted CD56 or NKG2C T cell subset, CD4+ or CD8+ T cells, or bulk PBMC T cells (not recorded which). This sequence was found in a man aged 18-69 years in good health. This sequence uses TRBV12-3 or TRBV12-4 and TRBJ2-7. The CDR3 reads CASSDGRKTYEQYF.